The 14 T cell receptor beta chains given below trace back to one sample, sequenced in a study of blood T cell repertoires in COVID-19. Repertoires were generated with immunoSEQ multiplex PCR, while TCRdb's copy carries only in-frame clones and drops some. The sample lists 180,000 or so clones; about 88% were seen once. Sequenced material: peripheral blood. The origin of the receptors is a man aged 18 to 30 with acute or convalescent COVID-19.

This rearrangement joins TRBV28 to TRBJ1-2; D is ambiguous. This CDR3 is 11 amino acids long. Between the trimmed V and J ends, which lost 6 bases and 8 bases, there was a span of 10 bases. Germline V CDR1 and CDR2: MDHEN, SYDVKM. The CDR3 DNA is TGTGCCAGCAGCTCGTTTAAAGGCTACACCTTC. Residues: CASSSFKGYTF.

The J gene is TRBJ2-5, the V gene TRBV19; no clear D gene. Germline V lookup: CDR1 LNHDA, CDR2 SQIVND (reference sequence). The CDR3 runs to 15 residues. V lost 3 bases, J lost 4 bases, and 15 bases lay in between. CDR3 sequence reads: CASSMGRGYGETQYF. In DNA form, the CDR3 reads TGTGCCAGTAGTATGGGTCGAGGTTACGGAGAGACCCAGTACTTC.

V is TRBV6-5 and J is TRBJ2-5, with 8 bases lining up with TRBD1. The junction had 4 bases not matched to a gene; V was cut back by 6 bases and J by 1 base. CDR1 is MNHEY and CDR2 is SVGAGI in the germline V gene. This CDR3 comprises 14 residues. CDR3 coding DNA: TGTGCCAGCAGAGCAGGGGGCTCCCAAGAGACCCAGTACTTC. It yields the protein CASRAGGSQETQYF.

This clone has only one observation. This chain connects TRBV28 to TRBJ2-3; 7 bases line up with TRBD2. V was pared by 4 bases and J by 3 bases, with 4 bases of the junction left unmatched. CDR1 is MDHEN, CDR2 SYDVKM, per germline. The CDR3 is made up of 14 amino acids. The CDR3 bases are TGTGCCAGCAGTTCTGGACTAGGGACAGATACGCAGTATTTT. Translation: CASSSGLGTDTQYF.

This chain connects TRBV5-1 to TRBJ2-7; the match to TRBD2 covers 8 bases. Germline V lookup: CDR1 SGHRS, CDR2 YFSETQ. This CDR3 region has 15 residues. With V trimmed by 4 bases and J by 2 bases, 8 bases remained unmatched. The CDR3 protein is CASSKGTSCPYEQYV. The CDR3 DNA reads as TGCGCCAGCAGCAAAGGGACTAGTTGCCCCTACGAGCAGTACGTC.

This chain links TRBV7-9 with TRBJ1-2; TRBD1 matches 7 bases. The germline V gene encodes CDR1 SEHNR and CDR2 FQNEAQ (reference sequence). CDR3 length: 13 amino acids. With V trimmed by 3 bases and J by 8 bases, 6 bases remained unmatched. CDR3 protein: CASSLDRTSGYTF. The CDR3 DNA is TGTGCCAGCAGCTTGGACAGGACCAGCGGCTACACCTTC.

This rearrangement joins TRBV24-1 to TRBJ2-3; 9 positions match TRBD2. Germline values: CDR1 KGHDR, CDR2 SFDVKD. V gave up 4 bases and J gave up 7 bases; unmatched junction bases: 5. CDR3 length: 14 residues. The CDR3 loop reads CATSEKGLAYTQYF. In nucleotides, the CDR3 is TGTGCCACCAGTGAAAAGGGACTAGCATATACGCAGTATTTT.

The chain has TRBV27 and TRBJ1-2, with D maybe TRBD1 (6 bases). V was clipped by 7 bases and J by 7 bases, with 19 bases between them. This CDR3 has 14 amino acids. Per germline, CDR1 MNHEY and CDR2 SMNVEV (reference sequence). Here the CDR3 DNA reads TGTGCCAGCAACCCCGGTGGGGGGGCGATTGGCTACACCTTC. It encodes CASNPGGGAIGYTF.

This chain links TRBV5-1 with TRBJ2-3, with D possibly being TRBD1 (7 bases). Deletions cut 5 bases from V and 3 bases from J, with 16 bases between. Germline loops: CDR1 SGHRS, CDR2 YFSETQ. This CDR3 spans 15 amino acids. The chain's CDR3 is CASRRQGGQTDTQYF. CDR3 nucleotide sequence: TGCGCCAGCAGACGACAGGGAGGTCAAACAGATACGCAGTATTTT.

V is TRBV7-2 and J is TRBJ1-2; D may be TRBD1 (6 bases). The CDR3 sequence is 13 residues long. Trimming took off 5 bases at V and 6 bases at J, with 13 bases between the two ends. Per the germline V gene, CDR1 is SGHTA and CDR2 is FQGNSA. CDR3 loop: CASSGRTVHGYTF. CDR3 DNA sequence: TGTGCCAGCAGCGGCAGGACAGTTCATGGCTACACCTTC.

This clone was picked up a small number of times. This chain joins TRBV5-8 and TRBJ1-6; D may be TRBD1 (6 bases). This CDR3 is built from 16 residues. Trimming took off 4 bases at V and 9 bases at J, with 20 bases between the two ends. From germline, CDR1 is SGHTS and CDR2 YDEGEE. CDR3 residues: CASSTQGWGSASPLHF. The CDR3, as DNA: TGTGCCAGCAGCACTCAGGGGTGGGGATCTGCTTCACCCCTCCACTTT.

This clone was counted a single time. The chain combines TRBV9 with TRBJ2-2; TRBD1 aligns across 7 bases. V trimming: 6 bases; J trimming: 7 bases; junction bases outside the gene matches: 15. This CDR3 comprises 16 residues. CDR1 and CDR2 from the germline V gene are SGDLS and YYNGEE. The CDR3 DNA reads TGTGCCAGCAAGGGACAGAATGATGCGAGGGGCGGGGAGCTGTTTTTT. As protein: CASKGQNDARGGELFF.

The chain couples TRBV5-1 to TRBJ2-5; possibly TRBD2 for D (6 bases). The germline CDR1 and CDR2 sequences are SGHRS and YFSETQ. V dropped 0 bases and J dropped 2 bases, with 8 bases sitting between them. This CDR3 comprises 14 residues. The CDR3 region is CASSLAREQETQYF. The CDR3 DNA is TGCGCCAGCAGCTTGGCCCGGGAGCAAGAGACCCAGTACTTC.

This rearrangement joins TRBV19 to TRBJ2-4, with D possibly TRBD1 on 5 matching bases. The CDR3 covers 14 residues. Trimming shortened V by 4 bases and J by 3 bases, and 10 bases separated the two germline ends. CDR1 and CDR2 (germline): LNHDA, SQIVND (reference sequence). CDR3 DNA sequence: TGTGCCAGTAGTACAGGGTTTGGCAAAAACATTCAGTACTTC. Protein sequence: CASSTGFGKNIQYF.